This T cell receptor beta chain came from a study of blood T cells in healthy people across ages. The sample holds a few counts of this clonotype. A J-beta primer mix and a sample-barcoded 5' primer were used in a second PCR of roughly 7 to 12 cycles. A single record per CDR3 protein comes from TCRdb applying MiXCR to the 5' RACE reads. The table has about 670,000 distinct CDR3 sequences, approximately 52% seen once. Trimming removed 4 bases at V and 9 bases at J, with 18 bases between. Germline V gene sequence: CDR1 SGHAT, CDR2 FQNNGV. The CDR3 is 14 residues long. Sequences were obtained from blood. The chain combines TRBV11-2 with TRBJ1-1; D is possibly TRBD1 (6 bases). This sequence was found in a woman of 80 years or more in good health. This chain's CDR3 is CASSSPRGSGKAFF. CDR3 bases: TGTGCCAGCAGCTCCCCCAGGGGTTCGGGAAAAGCTTTCTTT. Variable domain in full (rest from reference TRBV11-2 and TRBJ1-1): EAGVAQSPRYKIIEKRQSVAFWCNPISGHATLYWYQQILGQGPKLLIQFQNNGVVDDSQLPKDRFSAERLKGVDSTLKIQPAKLEDSAVYLCASSSPRGSGKAFFGQGTRLTVV.